A selection of T cell receptor beta chains follows, all from one sample in a study of cytomegalovirus exposure and HLA in healthy donors. Sequencing used immunoSEQ multiplex PCR; TCRdb keeps in-frame clones, though not all of them. The sample has about 130,000 clones; around 80% are singletons. The sample was PBMCs. Source of these receptors: a woman between 35 and 50 years old in good health and CMV-seronegative. CDR3s include the opening cysteine and the closing phenylalanine or tryptophan. The D gene is left open where the match is weak. The listing skips clone size in some rows; elsewhere it reads once, few, many or a size class.

size	J	D	V	length	DNA	CDR3
NA	TRBJ2-3	NA	TRBV10-3	15	TGTGCCATCAGGGAAGGGGGGGGGCCAACAGATACGCAGTATTTT	CAIREGGGPTDTQYF
few	TRBJ2-2	TRBD2	TRBV7-3	15	TGTGCCAGCAGGGGACTAGCGGGGGAAGGCGGGGAGCTGTTTTTT	CASRGLAGEGGELFF
NA	TRBJ2-2	TRBD2	TRBV7-8	15	TGTGCCAGCAGCTTACGTAGCGGGGGGCCCGGGGAGCTGTTTTTT	CASSLRSGGPGELFF
NA	TRBJ1-2	TRBD1	TRBV9	14	TGTGCCAGCAGCCCGGGACAGGGAGCCTATGGCTACACCTTC	CASSPGQGAYGYTF
NA	TRBJ2-1	NA	TRBV18	15	TGTGCCAGCTCACCATCAAGATCCGGGGTCAATGAGCAGTTCTTC	CASSPSRSGVNEQFF
NA	TRBJ2-7	TRBD1	TRBV6-5	14	TGTGCCAGCAAACCGAGACAGGGAACCTACGAGCAGTACTTC	CASKPRQGTYEQYF
NA	TRBJ1-1	NA	TRBV4-1	15	TGCGCCAGCAGCCAAGCCTCAGGGCTGAACACTGAAGCTTTCTTT	CASSQASGLNTEAFF
once	TRBJ2-7	NA	TRBV29-1	11	TGCAGCGTTATAGACACCTACGAGCAGTACTTC	CSVIDTYEQYF
NA	TRBJ1-3	NA	TRBV30	13	TGTGCCTGGAGTTCCCTCTCTGGAAACACCATATATTTT	CAWSSLSGNTIYF
NA	TRBJ2-2	NA	TRBV6-6	15	TGTGCCAGCAGCCCTGTCGATGAGGGCACCGGGGAGCTGTTTTTT	CASSPVDEGTGELFF
NA	TRBJ2-5	TRBD1	TRBV5-4	14	TGTGCCAGCAGCTGGGGGACAGTCCAAGAGACCCAGTACTTC	CASSWGTVQETQYF
few	TRBJ2-3	NA	TRBV18	13	TGTGCCAGCTCACCACCAACAGGGAATACGCAGTATTTT	CASSPPTGNTQYF
NA	TRBJ1-2	NA	TRBV28	13	TGTGCCAGCGGAATCCAGGCCCAATATGGCTACACCTTC	CASGIQAQYGYTF
NA	TRBJ1-5	NA	TRBV29-1	13	TGCAGCGTCGGATTGGGGGCTGGTCAGCCCCAGCATTTT	CSVGLGAGQPQHF
NA	TRBJ1-1	TRBD1	TRBV15	16	TGTGCCACCAGCAGAGCTACCGGGACAGCGAACACTGAAGCTTTCTTT	CATSRATGTANTEAFF
NA	TRBJ2-7	TRBD1	TRBV9	15	TGTGCCAGCAGCGTAGCTTGGGACAGTTCCTACGAGCAGTACTTC	CASSVAWDSSYEQYF
NA	TRBJ2-7	NA	TRBV12-2	16	TGTGCAAGTCGCTTAGCGGAACTAGCGGGAGAGCGCGAGCAGTACTTC	CASRLAELAGEREQYF
NA	TRBJ1-4	NA	TRBV19	14	TGTGCCAGTAGTACCAGGGATCCAAATGAAAAACTGTTTTTT	CASSTRDPNEKLFF
NA	TRBJ2-2	NA	TRBV6-1	17	TGTGCCAGCAGTGAAGCAGGGGCGGACCTAAACACCGGGGAGCTGTTTTTT	CASSEAGADLNTGELFF
NA	TRBJ2-3	NA	TRBV25-1	10	TGTGCCGCGGATGGGGGGACGCAGTATTTT	CAADGGTQYF
NA	TRBJ2-5	TRBD2	TRBV2	19	TGTGCCAGCAGGGCCGCTTCCGGCGGGGGGGCCGGGAGGACAGAGACCCAGTACTTC	CASRAASGGGAGRTETQYF
once	TRBJ1-3	TRBD1	TRBV28	14	TGTGCCGGCCGAGGGACAGGGGCTGGAAACACCATATATTTT	CAGRGTGAGNTIYF
NA	TRBJ1-5	NA	TRBV10-1	15	TGCGCCAGCAGTGACGGGCAGGGGTTCGGGCAGCCCCAGCATTTT	CASSDGQGFGQPQHF
few	TRBJ2-1	TRBD2	TRBV2	16	TGTGCCAGCAGCGGGTCGGGACTAGCGGGAGGGCTAGAGCAGTTCTTC	CASSGSGLAGGLEQFF
NA	TRBJ1-2	TRBD1	TRBV30	12	TGTGCCTGGGCCTCGACAGGGAACGGCTACACCTTC	CAWASTGNGYTF
NA	TRBJ2-5	TRBD1	TRBV5-1	17	TGCGCCAGCAGCGACGGAGGCGGACAGGGGGACCAATTGGCCCAGTACTTC	CASSDGGGQGDQLAQYF
NA	TRBJ2-2	TRBD1	TRBV11-2	15	TGTGCCAGCACCCTTGACAGGGGGAACACCGGGGAGCTGTTTTTT	CASTLDRGNTGELFF
NA	TRBJ2-2	NA	TRBV2	14	TGTGCCAGCAGCTCCCTACGTGGCACCGGGGAGCTGTTTTTT	CASSSLRGTGELFF
NA	TRBJ2-2	TRBD2	TRBV18	17	TGTGCCAGCTCACCATCTGTGGCGGGAGGTGATACCGGGGAGCTGTTTTTT	CASSPSVAGGDTGELFF
few	TRBJ1-6	TRBD1	TRBV28	14	TGTGCCAGCAGGTTCGACAGGGGTAATTCACCCCTCCACTTT	CASRFDRGNSPLHF
NA	TRBJ2-1	NA	TRBV30	15	TGTGCCTGGAGTGGGGGACATGCCTCCTACAATGAGCAGTTCTTC	CAWSGGHASYNEQFF
NA	TRBJ2-6	NA	TRBV29-1	14	TGCAGCGTTGTTTCGGGCTCTGGGGCCAACGGCCTGACTTTC	CSVVSGSGANGLTF
once	TRBJ2-3	TRBD2	TRBV9	15	TGTGCCAGCAGCCCCCGACTAGCGGAAACAGATACGCAGTATTTT	CASSPRLAETDTQYF